The rows below give T cell receptor beta chains drawn from one sample of a study of CD8 T cells in Susac syndrome. Using its own MiXCR run on the immunoSEQ multiplex PCR reads, TCRdb lists one record per CDR3 protein. This table holds 350,000 to 550,000 distinct CDR3 sequences, approximately 85% found once. Input material: CD8+ T cells from PBMCs. The source is a human donor with multiple sclerosis. CDR3s include the opening cysteine and the closing phenylalanine or tryptophan. A D gene is named only where the DNA matches it firmly. Expanded clones are given a class, and other clones once, few, many or no size at all.

j_call,cdr3_length,d_call,clone_size,v_call,cdr3_aa,cdr3_nt
TRBJ1-3,18,NA,NA,TRBV4-1,CASSQLPVGGVIGNTIYF,TGCGCCAGCAGCCAATTACCGGTTGGGGGAGTTATTGGAAACACCATATATTTT
TRBJ1-2,17,TRBD1,NA,TRBV6-1,CASSEEQYRGIFSGYTF,TGTGCCAGCAGTGAAGAACAATACAGGGGAATCTTCTCTGGCTACACCTTC
TRBJ1-5,12,NA,NA,TRBV14,CASSQYFQPQHF,TGTGCCAGCAGCCAATACTTTCAGCCCCAGCATTTT
TRBJ2-2,14,NA,NA,TRBV14,CASSEDGSGGELFF,TGTGCCAGCAGCGAGGATGGGTCCGGCGGGGAGCTGTTTTTT
TRBJ2-1,17,NA,NA,TRBV12-5,CASGSQLSGDSYNEQFF,TGTGCTAGTGGTTCTCAACTTAGCGGAGACTCCTACAATGAGCAGTTCTTC
TRBJ2-1,11,TRBD1,few,TRBV4-2,CASSQGQEQFF,TGTGCCAGCAGCCAGGGACAGGAGCAGTTCTTC
TRBJ2-1,10,NA,NA,TRBV20-1,CSARDSEQFF,TGCAGTGCTAGGGACAGCGAGCAGTTCTTC
TRBJ2-7,14,NA,NA,TRBV28,CASSPKGPTYEQYF,TGTGCCAGCAGTCCCAAGGGACCTACCTACGAGCAGTACTTC
TRBJ1-1,12,NA,NA,TRBV30,CAWTTVNTEAFF,TGTGCTTGGACTACAGTGAACACTGAAGCTTTCTTT
TRBJ1-2,11,NA,NA,TRBV29-1,CSVARTNGYTF,TGCAGCGTTGCCAGGACAAATGGCTACACCTTC
TRBJ1-2,15,NA,NA,TRBV18,CASSPWQDGAYGYTF,TGTGCCAGCTCACCCTGGCAGGATGGGGCCTATGGCTACACCTTC
TRBJ1-2,12,NA,NA,TRBV7-9,CASSFGRDGYTF,TGTGCCAGCAGCTTTGGACGCGATGGCTACACCTTC
TRBJ1-4,18,TRBD1,NA,TRBV11-2,CASSLIPGTGVTNEKLFF,TGTGCCAGCAGCCTAATTCCCGGGACAGGGGTAACTAATGAAAAACTGTTTTTT
TRBJ1-1,14,NA,once,TRBV9,CASSLPEGDTEAFF,TGTGCCAGCAGCCTCCCAGAGGGTGACACTGAAGCTTTCTTT
TRBJ1-1,17,NA,NA,TRBV4-1,CASSPSQGLSGAPEAFF,TGCGCCAGCAGCCCCTCCCAGGGTTTGTCCGGGGCCCCTGAAGCTTTCTTT
TRBJ2-1,12,TRBD1,NA,TRBV19,CASSSYRGEQFF,TGTGCCAGTAGTAGCTACAGGGGTGAGCAGTTCTTC
TRBJ2-7,15,TRBD1,NA,TRBV7-2,CASSGRQGEADEQYF,TGTGCCAGCAGCGGCCGACAGGGGGAAGCGGACGAGCAGTACTTC
TRBJ1-2,15,NA,NA,TRBV11-2,CASSIRGANDYGYTF,TGTGCCAGCAGCATTCGGGGCGCCAACGACTATGGCTACACCTTC
TRBJ2-2,18,NA,NA,TRBV23-1,CASSQSTPVTPNTGELFF,TGCGCCAGCAGTCAATCCACCCCGGTGACACCGAACACCGGGGAGCTGTTTTTT
TRBJ1-3,15,NA,NA,TRBV15,CATSFIVSSGNTIYF,TGTGCCACCAGCTTTATAGTGAGCTCTGGAAACACCATATATTTT
TRBJ2-6,16,NA,NA,TRBV30,CAWTPRWASGANVLTF,TGTGCCTGGACCCCCCGATGGGCGTCTGGGGCCAACGTCCTGACTTTC
TRBJ2-5,14,NA,once,TRBV4-1,CASSQDPGKETQYF,TGCGCCAGCAGCCAAGATCCGGGTAAAGAGACCCAGTACTTC
TRBJ2-6,17,NA,NA,TRBV2,CASSARVLRSGANVLTF,TGTGCCAGCAGTGCCAGGGTTCTCCGCTCTGGGGCCAACGTCCTGACTTTC
TRBJ2-7,14,TRBD1,NA,TRBV9,CASSIDRAPHEQYF,TGTGCCAGCAGCATTGACAGGGCCCCACACGAGCAGTACTTC
TRBJ1-1,15,TRBD1,NA,TRBV11-2,CASSLEQGGITEAFF,TGTGCCAGCAGCTTAGAGCAGGGGGGGATCACTGAAGCTTTCTTT
TRBJ2-7,15,NA,NA,TRBV7-6,CASQLGPRSSYEQYF,TGTGCCAGCCAGCTTGGGCCCCGTAGCTCCTACGAGCAGTACTTC
TRBJ1-1,15,NA,NA,TRBV20-1,CSARDFKGGPAEAFF,TGCAGTGCTAGAGATTTTAAGGGGGGTCCCGCTGAAGCTTTCTTT
TRBJ1-2,15,TRBD1,NA,TRBV2,CASSEARQGIFGYTF,TGTGCCAGCAGTGAAGCGCGACAGGGGATATTTGGCTACACCTTC
TRBJ2-3,15,TRBD2,NA,TRBV30,CAWFGLAGLTDTQYF,TGTGCCTGGTTCGGACTAGCGGGACTCACAGATACGCAGTATTTT